This TCR beta chain was retrieved from a study of cytomegalovirus exposure and HLA in healthy donors (dated by TCRdb to the late 2010s). Regarding the study in general: According to an earlier analysis of around 600 of the donors, about 179 million T cells yielded roughly 110 million unique TCR beta sequences and around 280 Gb of sequence data. Genome-wide SNP genotypes for about 55% of the 666 donors were used in a later genetic analysis, which treated that subset as a discovery cohort. Donor age, sex, ethnicity and CMV serostatus were compiled alongside the repertoire data. HLA typing included class I and class II loci at four-digit resolution. The T cell repertoires of under 750 subjects were profiled by immunosequencing and related to cytomegalovirus serostatus. To decide whether each TCR beta V gene segment behaved as functional or pseudogenic, an earlier analysis of approximately 600 of the donors relied on high-throughput TCR beta sequencing. In addition to the first cohort of hundreds of subjects, a separate validation cohort of about 120 different subjects was used. Among the roughly 400 genotyped donors, approximately 76% belonged to the genetic ancestry cluster associated with self-reported Caucasian donors. Rather than using new phenotypic data, the later analysis identified candidate immune exposures from TCR beta sequences and from how often those sequences occurred across donors. Across 300 to 400 genotyped donors of the cohort, an average of about 250,000 unique TCR beta nucleotide sequences per donor were sequenced, and around 20% of those sequences were non-productive. Approximately 310 gigabases of sequencing data and tens of millions of unique TCR sequences were included in an early release covering 500 to 750 HLA-typed donors. To predict cytomegalovirus infection status, the study brought together high-throughput TCR immunosequencing, statistical association of individual TCRs with disease status, and machine learning. The study aimed to test whether cataloging public T cell receptors could reveal signatures of past pathogen exposure. A later analysis re-analyzed previously published TCR beta repertoires from roughly 690 donors and added high-resolution HLA genotyping to study TCR occurrence patterns. Several DR-DQ haplotypes were handled as single units for association and clustering because linkage in the cohort was strong. All discovery cohort repertoires had been generated on a single sequencing platform. Typing coverage differed by locus: A, B, C, DRB1 and DQB1 were typed in about 620-640 donors, DQA1 in about 500, DPA1 in around 610, and DPB1 in 450 to 490. Study-wide conclusions, independent of this receptor: A further reported finding was that TCR beta sequences accurately predicted the HLA-A and HLA-B alleles for most subjects in the first cohort. Around 16 rarely observed V segments, including chromosome 9 orphons, were excluded from the earlier analysis of about 500 of the donors because counts were too low. Only TCR beta chains were sequenced in this cohort, and the absence of alpha or paired-chain data limited detectable features. A cluster of highly shared sequence variants was judged likely to represent a technical artifact of the sequencing pipeline. According to a later analysis, most CMV-associated TCR beta chains appeared to be HLA-restricted, and the HLA associations seemed to be driven largely by CMV exposure. In a later genetic analysis, a missense DCLRE1C variant was associated with V-gene and J-gene trimming of TCR beta chains, and the association was replicated in an independent cohort. In an earlier analysis of some 500 of the donors, most TCR beta V segments appeared in productive rearrangements about 90% or about 30% of the time, broadly matching IMGT annotations. Specific HLA alleles were associated with 15,000 to 20,000 TCR beta sequences at a false discovery rate of 0.05 in a later analysis. Compared with equally common non-associated chains, HLA-associated TCR beta chains in a later analysis were more clonally expanded and had lower generation probabilities. For the cohort, immune exposure information was limited to CMV serostatus. In a later genetic analysis, fewer N-insertions in productive TCRs were reported among donors in an Asian-associated ancestry cluster than the roughly 640-donor mean. Correlated functional status among segregating V segments might reflect linkage disequilibrium, but an unknown experimental factor could not be ruled out. Some IMGT-functional V segments, including TRBV6-2 and TRBV6-3, could not be told apart with the 87-base-pair reads, so those segments were excluded. Strong co-occurrence of HLA alleles, especially DR and DQ, made assigning TCR associations to individual alleles difficult. The study gave a list of 150 to 200 TCR beta chains associated with cytomegalovirus. Most TCR sequences were seen in very few donors, while some public TCRs were found in many individuals. Because some donors lacked HLA typing at each locus, the association tests relied only on the typed subset. Roughly uniform sequencing depth across donors was assumed in presence/absence analyses, although this assumption may not hold. Cytomegalovirus status was reported to be diagnosed by the classifier with high specificity and sensitivity in both the original and validation cohorts. Several of the top co-occurrence clusters appeared to be linked to parvovirus B19, influenza, CMV and Epstein-Barr virus, according to a later analysis. In vitro tests confirmed that a few of the cytomegalovirus-associated TCR beta chains recognize cytomegalovirus antigens. A later analysis found that TCR association rates varied across HLA loci, with DRB1 alleles showing the most associated TCRs and HLA-C alleles the fewest. The authors suggested that the approach could potentially be extended to other disease states and immunological phenotypes.

The cohort comprised 550 to 700 healthy bone marrow donors. At the time of sampling, every cohort member was nominally healthy, though immune exposures that went unrecorded were likely present. The donor tested CMV seropositive and was one of the 289 seropositive cohort members. A peripheral blood sample was provided by each donor, and peripheral blood mononuclear cells were used for TCR beta sequencing. Genomic DNA was extracted from the blood cell samples with the Qiagen DNeasy Blood Extraction Kit. Library prep was done by the immunoSEQ multiplex PCR assay. A mixture of 60 forward primers for TCR Vbeta segments and 13 reverse primers for TCR Jbeta segments was used in the multiplex PCR. Amplification of the CDR3 region of rearranged TCR beta genes was performed with a multiplex PCR assay on genomic DNA. On the Illumina HiSeq System, the amplified TCR beta libraries were sequenced as 87-base-pair reads. Concerning the study's data processing: Across the 666 repertoires, a later analysis counted roughly 84 million unique TCR beta chains, 9.5 million to 12 million of which were shared by at least two donors. A nearest-neighbor algorithm error-corrected the raw reads and collapsed the reads into unique sequences, merging closely related sequences to remove PCR and sequencing errors. CDR3 sequences were aligned to IMGT reference sequences to assign V, D and J gene segments. For a sequence to be retained, a match of at least six nucleotides to both a V gene segment and a J gene segment was required. A rearrangement was called productive if the CDR3 had no stop codons and remained in frame with V and J, and every other rearrangement was called non-productive. CDR3 was defined by IMGT convention, running from the second conserved V-encoded cysteine to the conserved J-encoded phenylalanine. The earlier analysis of about 530 of the donors excluded any sequence lacking an unambiguous match to a single V gene segment. An earlier analysis of a few hundred of the donors classified V segments as functional when productive rearrangements were above 56.7% and as segregating when the standard deviation between donors was above 5%. A statistical classification framework was developed to diagnose cytomegalovirus status using the catalog of TCR beta chain sequences. V and J gene assignment, in a later analysis, came from comparing TCR nucleotide sequences with IMGT/GENE-DB human TR gene sequences. A later analysis assigned CDR3 sequences and most-parsimonious VDJ recombination scenarios with the TCRdist pipeline. In a later analysis, each TCR beta chain was defined by its CDR3 amino acid sequence together with its V-gene family, and reads without a unique V-gene family were excluded. A later analysis removed nearly 600 highly shared, low-generation-probability nucleotide sequences to deal with suspected cross-contamination and a sequencing artifact. In a later analysis, a clonal expansion index was calculated for each public chain from normalized within-repertoire ranks of inferred template counts. Generation probabilities in a later analysis came from a VDJ recombination model fitted to out-of-frame rearrangements, and those results were checked against IGoR. Hypergeometric tests were used in a later analysis to score TCR-TCR, TCR-HLA and TCR-CMV co-occurrence, with a repertoire-size bias correction applied to the TCR pairs. In a later analysis, false discovery rates were estimated by permuting HLA or CMV assignments 20 times. In a later analysis, co-occurring TCRs were grouped using DBSCAN, and TCRdist sequence similarity was added for clustering within HLA-allele-positive subsets. For co-occurrence clustering, repertoires with fewer than 30,000 or more than 120,000 public chains were excluded, along with about five repertoires with anomalous nucleotide sharing. TCRdb provides this immuneACCESS table in a form limited to in-frame rearrangements. Some clones are lacking; in checked studies, under half of them reflect an unresolved V gene, and why the rest are absent is not known. That table furnishes V, J and clone size, whereas the DNA furnished D and trimming. The sample has about 170,000 clones on record, 75% to 85% of them singletons. The ten largest clonotypes hold approximately 1.5% of the sample.

A remark on this clone: Its antigen is still unknown. No much larger clone exists at a distance of one base, and base qualities are not known.

The CDR3 covers 13 residues, taking in both the cysteine and the phenylalanine. The kept DNA is CDR3 alone, 39 bases in frame from the first base. For CDR1 and CDR2, the germline V gene lists SGHVS and FQNEAQ. The V end loses 6 bases and the J end loses 5 bases, and a stretch of 13 bases separates them. This receptor chain uses TRBV7-8 and TRBJ1-1; TRBD1 is a possible D gene, resting on 5 matching bases. This sequence was found in a woman aged 25 to 39 in good health and CMV-seropositive. The sequencing input was PBMCs. CDR3 region: CASRGGVRTEAFF. The DNA reads as follows: TGTGCCAGCAGGGGAGGGGTCCGGACTGAAGCTTTCTTT.